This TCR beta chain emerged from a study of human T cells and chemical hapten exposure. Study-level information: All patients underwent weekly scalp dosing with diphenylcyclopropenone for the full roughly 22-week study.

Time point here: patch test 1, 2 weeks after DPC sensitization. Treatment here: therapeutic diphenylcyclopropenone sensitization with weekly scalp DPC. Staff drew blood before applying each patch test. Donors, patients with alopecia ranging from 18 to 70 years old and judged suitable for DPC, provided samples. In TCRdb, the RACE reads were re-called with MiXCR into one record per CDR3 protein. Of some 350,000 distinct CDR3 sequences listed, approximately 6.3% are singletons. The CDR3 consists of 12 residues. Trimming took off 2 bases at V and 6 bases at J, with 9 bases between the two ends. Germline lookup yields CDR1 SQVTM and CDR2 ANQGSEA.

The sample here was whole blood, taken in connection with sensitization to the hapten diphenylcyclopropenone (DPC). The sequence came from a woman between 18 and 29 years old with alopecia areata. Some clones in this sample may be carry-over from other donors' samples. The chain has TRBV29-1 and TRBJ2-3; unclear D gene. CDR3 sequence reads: CSVEITMDTQYF. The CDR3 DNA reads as TGCAGCGTTGAAATCACCATGGATACGCAGTATTTT.